One and the same sample provided the 18 T cell receptor beta chains below, sequenced in a study of cytotoxic CD8 clonotypes in ibrutinib-treated CLL. The assay was immunoSEQ multiplex PCR, and TCRdb's table has in-frame clones only and misses some. The table includes fewer than 35,000 clones, approximately 70% detected once. The sequences come from PBMCs, collected before ibrutinib treatment. These receptor sequences come from a human donor with chronic lymphocytic leukemia.

This sequence joins TRBV5-4 and TRBJ2-5; D may be TRBD2 (6 bases). The V and J ends lost 1 base and 5 bases respectively, with 9 bases between them. The CDR3 has 13 amino acids. CDR1 SGHNT and CDR2 YYREEE come from the germline V gene (reference sequence). In nucleotides, the CDR3 is TGTGCCAGCAGCTTGTCAGGAGGGGAGACCCAGTACTTC. Amino acids: CASSLSGGETQYF.

V usage is TRBV27 and J usage is TRBJ2-1, with 7 bases that match TRBD1. V lost 3 bases to trimming and J lost 2 bases; unmatched junction nucleotides: 7. CDR3 length: 16 amino acids. Germline assignment: CDR1 MNHEY and CDR2 SMNVEV (reference sequence). The CDR3 protein is CASSFRWTGPYNEQFF. In DNA form, the CDR3 reads TGTGCCAGCAGTTTCCGATGGACAGGACCCTACAATGAGCAGTTCTTC.

In this sample, this clone turned up once. The J gene is TRBJ1-4, the V gene TRBV30, with a tentative D call TRBD1 (5 bases). Per germline, CDR1 GTSNPN and CDR2 SVGIG (reference sequence). Trimming stripped 0 bases from V and 3 bases from J, with 17 bases between. The length of the CDR3 is 17 residues. The CDR3 DNA reads TGTGCCTGGAGTGTAGGTCTCATGGGGACGGCTAATGAAAAACTGTTTTTT. This gives the protein CAWSVGLMGTANEKLFF.

The V and J genes are TRBV6-5 and TRBJ2-1, with 12 bases lining up with TRBD2. Trimming cost V 5 bases and J 9 bases; bases outside gene matches: 5. This CDR3 contains 14 residues. Germline loops: CDR1 MNHEY, CDR2 SVGAGI. Here the CDR3 reads CASSPSGGVGEQFF. CDR3 in DNA: TGTGCCAGCAGTCCTAGCGGGGGGGTGGGTGAGCAGTTCTTC.

The chain joins TRBV4-2 to TRBJ2-5; D gene uncertain. Trimming left V 4 bases short and J 3 bases short, with 21 bases between. CDR1 is LGHNA, CDR2 YNFKEQ, per germline. The CDR3 loop spans 17 amino acids. This chain's CDR3 is CASSPKTPRPREETQYF. CDR3 coding DNA: TGTGCCAGCAGCCCGAAAACCCCAAGACCAAGGGAAGAGACCCAGTACTTC.

The V gene is TRBV9, the J gene TRBJ2-3; 10 bases align to TRBD2. The CDR3 runs to 16 residues. Germline V gene data show CDR1 as SGDLS and CDR2 as YYNGEE. The V segment lost 6 bases and the J segment 2 bases; nucleotides outside the gene matches: 9. CDR3 residues: CASTRAGGPTTDTQYF. CDR3 DNA: TGTGCCAGCACCCGAGCGGGAGGGCCAACCACAGATACGCAGTATTTT. The whole variable domain, filled in from reference TRBV9 and TRBJ2-3, reads DSGVTQTPKHLITATGQRVTLRCSPRSGDLSVYWYQQSLDQGLQFLIQYYNGEERAKGNILERFSAQQFPDLHSELNLSSLELGDSALYFCASTRAGGPTTDTQYFGPGTRLTVL.

The chain links TRBV4-1 to TRBJ1-6, with D perhaps matching TRBD1 (5 bases). CDR3 length: 17 amino acids. Germline-derived CDR1 and CDR2 are MGHRA and YSYEKL. Trimming left V 0 bases short and J 10 bases short, with 19 bases between. This CDR3 is CASSQDLQVLSYSPLHF. The CDR3 DNA reads TGCGCCAGCAGCCAAGATCTACAGGTACTATCCTACTCACCCCTCCACTTT.

This clone came up once. The chain uses TRBV14 and TRBJ1-6; D unclear. From germline, CDR1 is SGHDN and CDR2 FVKESK. Trimming removed 4 bases from V and 5 bases from J, with 9 bases in between. The CDR3 loop spans 14 amino acids. The CDR3 nucleotides read TGTGCCAGCAGCCTGACTGGTAATAATTCACCCCTCCACTTT. This gives the protein CASSLTGNNSPLHF. Looking up the rest from reference TRBV14 and TRBJ1-6 gives the full variable domain: EAGVTQFPSHSVIEKGQTVTLRCDPISGHDNLYWYRRVMGKEIKFLLHFVKESKQDESGMPNNRFLAERTGGTYSTLKVQPAELEDSGVYFCASSLTGNNSPLHFGNGTRLTVT.

This rearrangement joins TRBV19 to TRBJ2-7, with D uncertain. The V and J ends lost 4 bases and 3 bases respectively, with 4 bases between them. Germline CDR1 reads LNHDA; CDR2 reads SQIVND (reference sequence). The CDR3 is 11 residues long. CDR3 amino acids: CASSTHYEQYF. In DNA, the CDR3 is TGTGCCAGTAGTACACACTACGAGCAGTACTTC.

The CDR3 DNA reads TGTGCCAGCAGCTTATGGGGGGCGAGCAATCAGCCCCAGCATTTT. Its protein is CASSLWGASNQPQHF. V gene TRBV7-8 combines with J gene TRBJ1-5; tentative D call: TRBD1 (6 bases). There are 15 residues in the CDR3. The germline V gene encodes CDR1 SGHVS and CDR2 FQNEAQ. Trimming removed 2 bases from V and 1 base from J, with 9 bases in between.

The chain joins TRBV18 to TRBJ2-7; D is ambiguous. CDR1 is KGHSH, CDR2 LQKENI, per germline. This CDR3 has 14 amino acids. Trimming cost V 0 bases and J 0 bases, with 6 bases left between them. CDR3 amino acids: CASSPPVSSYEQYF. In DNA, the CDR3 is TGTGCCAGCTCACCACCTGTGAGCTCCTACGAGCAGTACTTC.

The rearrangement joins TRBV5-1 to TRBJ2-3; 11 nucleotides line up with TRBD2. Germline CDR1 and CDR2: SGHRS and YFSETQ. After removal of 4 bases from V and 2 bases from J, the junction contained 6 bases not matched to a gene. The CDR3 totals 16 residues. The CDR3, as DNA: TGCGCCAGCAGCGCGGCGACTAGCGGGGACACAGATACGCAGTATTTT. This gives the protein CASSAATSGDTDTQYF.

The chain is built from TRBV4-2 and TRBJ2-1; D is undetermined. V lost 2 bases, J lost 5 bases, and 4 bases lay in between. The CDR3 has 12 residues. Germline values: CDR1 LGHNA, CDR2 YNFKEQ. CDR3 region: CASSQRDNEQFF. The CDR3 bases are TGTGCCAGCAGCCAACGAGACAATGAGCAGTTCTTC.

The chain links TRBV7-2 to TRBJ2-2; D ambiguous. V lost 3 bases to trimming and J lost 7 bases, with 12 bases between them. In germline, CDR1 is SGHTA, CDR2 FQGNSA. The CDR3 runs to 14 residues. The CDR3 reads CASSLQNGFGELFF. The CDR3 DNA sequence: TGTGCCAGCAGCTTGCAAAATGGGTTCGGGGAGCTGTTTTTT.

The V and J genes are TRBV4-3 and TRBJ2-1; 8 bases fit TRBD1. Germline lookup yields CDR1 LGHNA and CDR2 YSLEER. The CDR3 has 16 amino acids. With V trimmed by 3 bases and J by 5 bases, 9 bases remained unmatched. CDR3 DNA: TGCGCCAGCAGCCAGATTCAGGGGGCGGACCACAATGAGCAGTTCTTC. Protein sequence: CASSQIQGADHNEQFF.

As concerns this clone: A read error may produce the germline difference seen at one junction end. The rearrangement joins TRBV7-7 to TRBJ2-1, with TRBD2 matching over 8 bases. Germline V gives CDR1 SSHAT, CDR2 FNYEAQ (reference sequence). The CDR3 runs to 15 residues. CDR3 DNA sequence: TGTGCTAGCAGCTCAGGACGGGAGGGGTACAATGAGCAGTTCTTC. It specifies CASSSGREGYNEQFF.

V usage is TRBV28 and J usage is TRBJ1-5; D uncertain. Per germline, CDR1 MDHEN and CDR2 SYDVKM. Between the trimmed V and J ends, which lost 3 bases and 5 bases, there was a span of 14 bases. The CDR3 totals 15 residues. The CDR3 nucleotides are TGTGCCAGCAGTTTCTGGGGTCAAACACATCAGCCCCAGCATTTT. Its translation is CASSFWGQTHQPQHF.

The V call is TRBV6-4, the J call TRBJ2-3; D perhaps matches TRBD2 (5 bases). Germline V gene sequence: CDR1 MRHNA, CDR2 SNTAGT. The ends were cut back, 0 bases at V and 3 bases at J, with 13 bases in the middle. The CDR3 has 16 residues. DNA for the CDR3: TGTGCCAGCAGTGACTCTTACGGACTCGCAACAGATACGCAGTATTTT. This sequence encodes CASSDSYGLATDTQYF.